This TCR beta chain stems from a study of blood T cells in healthy people across ages. Findings of the study overall: Per million T cells, the diversity of TCR beta decreased roughly linearly as age advanced.

This clonotype was seen more than once but under ten times. Its antigen is unidentified. Deletions cut 11 bases from V and 5 bases from J, with 18 bases between. This CDR3 comprises 13 residues. The germline CDR1 and CDR2 sequences are ENHRY and SYGVKD. For the second PCR, which ran for about 6 to 11 cycles, a sample-barcoded 5' primer and a J-beta primer mix were used. Each cDNA was tagged by a template-switch adaptor containing 12 random nucleotides. TCRdb re-called the 5' RACE reads through MiXCR, storing one row per CDR3 protein. Here the sample spans around 1,700,000 distinct CDR3 sequences, 28% being singletons.

The specimen was blood. The receptor was derived from a woman under 40 in good health. V usage is TRBV10-3 and J usage is TRBJ2-5; no definite D call. This CDR3 is CAPCFALVETQYF. For the CDR3, the DNA is TGTGCCCCATGCTTCGCCTTAGTGGAGACCCAGTACTTC.